These 8 T cell receptor beta chains were sequenced from one sample in a study of blood T cell repertoires in COVID-19. Repertoires were generated with immunoSEQ multiplex PCR, while TCRdb's copy carries only in-frame clones and drops some. The repertoire holds about 220,000 clones, with under 90% as singletons. Sequenced sample: PBMCs or T cells enriched from blood (not recorded which). These receptors were obtained from a woman between 55 and 75 years old who had recovered from COVID-19.

The V gene is TRBV7-9, the J gene TRBJ1-4; D unresolved. V was shortened by 1 base and J by 4 bases, with 10 bases between the two germline ends. CDR3 length: 15 amino acids. Looked up from germline, CDR1 is SEHNR and CDR2 is FQNEAQ (reference sequence). The CDR3 DNA reads TGTGCCAGCAGCTTAGGATCCCAGGTTAATGAAAAACTGTTTTTT. Protein sequence: CASSLGSQVNEKLFF.

This clone appeared a single time. V is TRBV4-3 and J is TRBJ1-2; TRBD1 aligns across 7 bases. V shed 1 base, J shed 4 bases, and the junction held 12 bases outside the gene matches. This CDR3 is built from 17 residues. Germline V CDR1 and CDR2: LGHNA, YSLEER. The DNA for the CDR3 is TGCGCCAGCAGCCAAGGGGACCCCAGGGGGGAGAGCTATGGCTACACCTTC. It specifies CASSQGDPRGESYGYTF.

This clone was found once. The chain couples TRBV9 to TRBJ2-6, with a possible D match to TRBD2 (7 bases). The CDR3 runs 19 residues. CDR1 and CDR2 (germline): SGDLS, YYNGEE. Trimming took 0 bases from V and 4 from J, leaving 20 bases between them. In nucleotides, the CDR3 is TGTGCCAGCAGCGTAGGACCCTCGGGGGGCGCAGCCGGGGCCAACGTCCTGACTTTC. This gives the protein CASSVGPSGGAAGANVLTF.

This rearrangement joins TRBV14 to TRBJ2-5; 7 bases are a match to TRBD2. The CDR3 extends over 14 amino acids. V dropped 4 bases and J dropped 5; count of bases not matched to a gene: 7. The germline V gene encodes CDR1 SGHDN and CDR2 FVKESK. CDR3 residues: CASSRLASGETQYF. The CDR3, as DNA: TGTGCCAGCAGCCGACTAGCCTCTGGGGAGACCCAGTACTTC.

This chain connects TRBV5-1 to TRBJ1-6; the D is unclear. Trimming removed 1 base from V and 8 bases from J, with 10 bases in between. Per the germline V gene, CDR1 is SGHRS and CDR2 is YFSETQ. The CDR3 sequence is 14 residues long. The CDR3 nucleotides are TGCGCCAGCAGCTTGCTACAGAAAGATTCACCCCTCCACTTT. As protein: CASSLLQKDSPLHF.

The V and J genes are TRBV11-2 and TRBJ2-1, with 15 bases matching TRBD2. Germline CDR1 is SGHAT and CDR2 is FQNNGV. CDR3 length: 16 amino acids. The J segment lost 9 bases and the V segment lost 5 bases, leaving 8 bases of the junction unmatched. The CDR3: CASSQGLAGGEVEQFF. The CDR3 nucleotides read TGTGCCAGCAGCCAAGGACTAGCGGGAGGGGAGGTTGAGCAGTTCTTC.

The gene calls are TRBV4-2 and TRBJ2-2, with no clear D. The CDR3 sequence is 13 residues long. In germline, CDR1 is LGHNA, CDR2 YNFKEQ. V lost 0 bases and J lost 5, with 4 bases in between. The CDR3 reads CASSQERTGELFF. The CDR3 region has the DNA TGTGCCAGCAGCCAAGAGAGGACCGGGGAGCTGTTTTTT.

The rearrangement joins TRBV19 to TRBJ2-7, with 9 bases aligning to TRBD1. The junction had 8 bases not matched to a gene; V was cut back by 3 bases and J by 5 bases. Germline values: CDR1 LNHDA, CDR2 SQIVND (reference sequence). The CDR3 is 15 residues long. This CDR3 is CASSISWTGDDEQYF. The DNA for the CDR3 is TGTGCCAGTAGTATCTCATGGACAGGGGACGACGAGCAGTACTTC. Full variable domain (missing parts from reference TRBV19 and TRBJ2-7): DGGITQSPKYLFRKEGQNVTLSCEQNLNHDAMYWYRQDPGQGLRLIYYSQIVNDFQKGDIAEGYSVSREKKESFPLTVTSAQKNPTAFYLCASSISWTGDDEQYFGPGTRLTVT.